The entry below describes one T cell receptor beta chain. These data originate in a study of T-cell reconstitution after alpha-beta-depleted transplantation in children. Researchers prepared the TCRbeta library using unique molecular identifiers, the study reports. One entry per CDR3 protein results from TCRdb running MiXCR on the PCR reads. The sample holds 600,000 to 800,000 distinct CDR3 sequences, under 15% seen once. V shed 7 bases and J 7 bases; nucleotides not matched to a gene: 23. The CDR3 is 18 amino acids. The source of this sequence is a girl aged 2-9 years with congenital amegakaryocytic thrombocytopenia, due to receive a stem cell transplant. V and J are TRBV12-3 or TRBV12-4 and TRBJ1-2; 8 bases fit TRBD1. The sequences come from PBMCs, collected before TCRalphabeta/CD19-depleted stem cell transplant. CDR3 loop: CASTVGPSGQGASGGYTF. The CDR3 DNA sequence: TGTGCCAGCACCGTTGGGCCCTCAGGCCAGGGGGCATCAGGTGGCTACACCTTC.